This TCR beta chain was identified in a study of blood T cell repertoires in COVID-19. Under the authors' procedure: Counts of nucleated cells, estimated from reference gene primer amplification, were obtained. Generated by immunoSEQ multiplex PCR, the TCRdb table keeps only in-frame clones and is missing some. V and J calls plus clone size are reproduced from that table; the DNA served to infer D and trimming. The sample consists of some 31,000 clones, about 72% of them appearing once. V was pared by 0 bases and J by 1 base, with 12 bases between. The germline V gene encodes CDR1 SGHKS and CDR2 YYEKEE (reference sequence). The CDR3 extends over 16 amino acids.

This clonotype was sampled from an older woman with acute or convalescent COVID-19. The chain links TRBV5-5 to TRBJ2-3; D unresolved. The specimen sequenced was peripheral blood. DNA for the CDR3: TGTGCCAGCAGCTTGGCCGAAGTGGGCGGCACAGATACGCAGTATTTT. It yields the protein CASSLAEVGGTDTQYF. Full variable domain (remainder filled in from reference TRBV5-5 and TRBJ2-3): DAGVTQSPTHLIKTRGQQVTLRCSPISGHKSVSWYQQVLGQGPQFIFQYYEKEERGRGNFPDRFSARQFPNYSSELNVNALLLGDSALYLCASSLAEVGGTDTQYFGPGTRLTVL.